The 2 T cell receptor beta chains below were found in one sample sequenced in a study of response to subunit inactivated influenza vaccine. TCRdb used MiXCR to reprocess the RT-PCR reads, holding one entry per CDR3 protein. The table includes around 760,000 distinct CDR3 sequences, roughly 14% detected once. Sequenced here: PBMCs from blood, sampled 14 to 15 days before vaccination. The receptors derive from a man aged 45-65 years who received an inactivated influenza vaccine.

This clonotype occurred many times. The chain couples TRBV5-1 to TRBJ1-2; TRBD1 matches at 7 bases. This CDR3 comprises 13 residues. Germline V lookup: CDR1 SGHRS, CDR2 YFSETQ. V trimming: 2 bases; J trimming: 3 bases; junction bases outside the gene matches: 1. The CDR3 region is CASSLGQDYGYTF. CDR3 DNA: TGCGCCAGCAGCTTAGGACAGGACTATGGCTACACCTTC.

On this clonotype itself: This may be a read error: a much more frequent sequence differs by one nucleotide. This chain connects TRBV7-9 to TRBJ2-1, with D perhaps TRBD1 (5 bases). The V gene lost 3 bases and the J gene lost 11 bases, with 14 bases spanning the gap. Per germline, CDR1 SEHNR and CDR2 FQNEAQ (reference sequence). There are 13 residues in the CDR3. The CDR3 coding sequence is TGTGCCAGCAGCTTGGTCCAGGGTAGCAAGCAGTTCTTC. Translated, it gives CASSLVQGSKQFF.